This T cell receptor beta chain was found in a study of blood T cells in healthy people across ages. Regarding the study as a whole: Versus aged donors, long-lived donors had higher diversity and more naive CD4+ cells. Correlation between TCR beta diversity and naive T cell percentage was strong. Because sorting was not performed, PBMCs prevented conclusive naive versus antigen-experienced comparison.

This clonotype was counted a few times. Its target is unknown. The CDR3 loop spans 17 amino acids. V lost 1 base, J lost 5 bases, and 20 bases lay in between. Germline-derived CDR1 and CDR2 are SGHAT and FQNNGV. A second PCR, run for about 6 to 12 cycles, used a sample-barcoded 5' primer plus a J-beta primer mix. TCRdb reprocessed the 5' RACE reads with MiXCR, giving one entry per CDR3 protein. Of around 2 million distinct CDR3 sequences detected, 30% to 40% appear once; the ten largest clones hold under 30%. The chain uses TRBV11-2 and TRBJ1-1; D ambiguous. The TCR was taken from a human donor in good health. The material sequenced was blood. Written as DNA, the CDR3 is TGTGCCAGCAGCTTAGTTGGTAGGTGGCGGGGAGGTACTGAAGCTTTCTTT. Translating gives CASSLVGRWRGGTEAFF.